The 27 T cell receptor beta chains given below trace back to one sample, sequenced in a study of T-cell reconstitution after alpha-beta-depleted transplantation in children. The TCRbeta library was prepared with unique molecular identifiers. A single record per CDR3 protein comes from TCRdb applying MiXCR to the PCR reads. The sample has roughly 500,000 distinct CDR3 sequences; about 33% are singletons. The sequences come from PBMCs from the stem cell graft donor, collected from the stem cell graft. The receptors originated from a human donor who donated a stem cell graft to a child with aplastic anemia.

This rearrangement joins TRBV29-1 to TRBJ2-1; no reliable D call. The CDR3 loop spans 13 amino acids. In germline, CDR1 is SQVTM, CDR2 ANQGSEA. V gave up 8 bases and J gave up 2 bases, with 13 bases separating them. CDR3 DNA: TGCAGCTCCCGAGGCCAAGCCTACAATGAGCAGTTCTTC. It codes for CSSRGQAYNEQFF.

V is TRBV24-1 and J is TRBJ2-2; D not resolved. From germline, CDR1 is KGHDR and CDR2 SFDVKD. This CDR3 comprises 19 residues. Trimming pared 3 bases from V and 0 bases from J, leaving 19 bases between. CDR3 coding DNA: TGTGCCACCAGTGATCGCTCCCCCCGGACCTCCGCGAACACCGGGGAGCTGTTTTTT. It is translated as CATSDRSPRTSANTGELFF.

The sample holds a few counts of this clonotype. V usage is TRBV10-3 and J usage is TRBJ2-1, with D perhaps matching TRBD2 (6 bases). CDR3 length equals 13 residues. Trimming left V 10 bases short and J 7 bases short, with 17 bases between. CDR1 ENHRY and CDR2 SYGVKD come from the germline V gene. The CDR3 nucleotides read TGTGCCAGCGGGACTGGGACTGCAAATGAGCAGTTCTTC. Protein sequence: CASGTGTANEQFF.

This clonotype was seen a few times. The V gene is TRBV6-1, the J gene TRBJ2-1; 11 nucleotides align to TRBD2. The CDR3 totals 15 residues. Germline lookup yields CDR1 MNHNS and CDR2 SASEGT. Unmatched junction bases numbered 12, after V lost 7 bases and J lost 10 bases. The CDR3 region is CASKQTSGSLREQFF. CDR3 nucleotides: TGTGCCAGCAAACAAACTAGCGGGAGTTTGCGGGAGCAGTTCTTC.

This clonotype occurred a few times. The chain combines TRBV12-3 or TRBV12-4 with TRBJ2-5; 8 bases line up with TRBD2. The CDR3 runs 16 residues. V shed 5 bases, J shed 4 bases, and the junction held 12 bases outside the gene matches. This CDR3 reads CASSLDSGEGSETQYF. CDR3 in DNA: TGTGCCAGCAGTCTTGATAGCGGGGAGGGGTCAGAGACCCAGTACTTC.

The chain recombines TRBV29-1 with TRBJ2-3; D is tentatively TRBD1 or TRBD2 (5 bases each). V lost 8 bases and J lost 6, with 18 bases in between. The CDR3 covers 13 residues. In germline, CDR1 is SQVTM, CDR2 ANQGSEA. The CDR3 is CSYSLGDGDTQYF. In nucleotides, the CDR3 is TGCAGCTACTCCTTGGGGGATGGGGATACGCAGTATTTT.

V is TRBV6-5 and J is TRBJ2-2, with D possibly TRBD1 on 6 matching bases. Germline CDR1 is MNHEY and CDR2 is SVGAGI. Trimming removed 4 bases at V and 3 bases at J, with 15 bases between. This CDR3 is built from 16 residues. CDR3 in DNA: TGTGCCAGCAGTTTCTTGACAGGAATGGACACCGGGGAGCTGTTTTTT. Translated, it gives CASSFLTGMDTGELFF.

This clonotype was observed a few times. The chain joins TRBV29-1 to TRBJ2-7; weak D call: TRBD1 (5 bases). Between the trimmed V and J ends, which lost 7 bases and 5 bases, there was a span of 12 bases. This CDR3 spans 11 amino acids. Germline V gives CDR1 SQVTM, CDR2 ANQGSEA. CDR3 DNA sequence: TGCAGCGCGAGGTGGGGCCACGAGCAGTACGTC. Its translation is CSARWGHEQYV.

V gene TRBV19 combines with J gene TRBJ2-6; D is perhaps TRBD2 (6 bases). The V gene's germline CDR1 is LNHDA and CDR2 SQIVND (reference sequence). V lost 1 base and J lost 0, with 7 bases in between. This CDR3 spans 16 amino acids. CDR3 nucleotide sequence: TGTGCCAGTAGTATAGCGGAGGGCTCTGGGGCCAACGTCCTGACTTTC. Its translation: CASSIAEGSGANVLTF.

A few counts support this clonotype. The gene calls are TRBV27 and TRBJ1-1; D gene unclear. The length of the CDR3 is 14 residues. Trimming took off 3 bases at V and 2 bases at J, with 10 bases between the two ends. Looked up from germline, CDR1 is MNHEY and CDR2 is SMNVEV (reference sequence). CDR3 sequence reads: CASSFDRGNTEAFF. The CDR3 coding sequence is TGTGCCAGCAGTTTTGATCGGGGAAACACTGAAGCTTTCTTT.

Only a few counts were recorded for this clonotype. The chain is built from TRBV6-1 and TRBJ2-7; perhaps D is TRBD1 or TRBD2 (5 bases each). Trimming removed 6 bases at V and 2 bases at J, with 11 bases between. Germline values: CDR1 MNHNS, CDR2 SASEGT. The CDR3 is made up of 13 amino acids. The CDR3, as DNA: TGTGCCAGCAGCAGGGCCGGGGCCTACGAGCAGTACGTC. Its protein is CASSRAGAYEQYV.

In the case of this clonotype: Germline is not matched at one junction end, which may reflect a read error. The chain couples TRBV12-3 or TRBV12-4 to TRBJ2-7; TRBD1 agrees at 8 bases. This CDR3 is 19 amino acids long. DNA of the CDR3: TGTACCAGCAGTTTGGTCGCTGGACCGCTAGCGCCAGGGGGCCACGAGCAGTACTTC. Translation: CTSSLVAGPLAPGGHEQYF.

V gene TRBV29-1 combines with J gene TRBJ1-2; 7 bases are shared with TRBD1. V was pared by 6 bases and J by 2 bases, with 9 bases of the junction left unmatched. CDR1 and CDR2 (germline): SQVTM, ANQGSEA. The CDR3 consists of 14 residues. DNA for the CDR3: TGCAGCGTGAAACCCATGACAGGGAACTATGGCTACACCTTC. Residues: CSVKPMTGNYGYTF.

The chain recombines TRBV7-8 with TRBJ2-1, with D unclear. V lost 2 bases, J lost 10 bases, and 12 bases lay in between. The CDR3 runs 13 residues. Per the germline V gene, CDR1 is SGHVS and CDR2 is FQNEAQ. The CDR3 is CASSLTEIGEQFF. The CDR3 nucleotides are TGTGCCAGCAGCTTAACGGAGATAGGCGAGCAGTTCTTC.

The chain employs TRBV5-1 and TRBJ2-7; 7 nucleotides agree with TRBD2. Germline V gene lookup returns CDR1 SGHRS and CDR2 YFSETQ. The CDR3 has 14 residues. Unmatched junction bases numbered 3, after V lost 0 bases and J lost 3 bases. This chain's CDR3 is CASSLESSGYEQYF. CDR3 sequence (DNA): TGCGCCAGCAGCTTGGAATCTAGCGGCTACGAGCAGTACTTC.

This chain links TRBV12-3 or TRBV12-4 with TRBJ2-3, with TRBD2 matching over 13 bases. The CDR3 extends over 17 amino acids. Trimming at V came to 6 bases and at J to 5 bases, leaving 11 bases not matched to a gene. DNA of the CDR3: TGTGCCAGCAGCAGACTAGCGGGAGGACAAAGAGGAGATACGCAGTATTTT. Translated, it gives CASSRLAGGQRGDTQYF.

This clonotype was detected a few times. V is TRBV5-1 and J is TRBJ1-1; D remains ambiguous. V was cut by 0 bases and J by 3 bases, with 24 bases left in between. Germline V gives CDR1 SGHRS, CDR2 YFSETQ. The CDR3 has 19 residues. The CDR3 region has the DNA TGCGCCAGCAGCTTGGTCCTCTTCGTGGGCCTGGTAAGGGACACTGAAGCTTTCTTT. Amino acids: CASSLVLFVGLVRDTEAFF.

The chain couples TRBV18 to TRBJ2-2, with a possible D match to TRBD1 (5 bases). In germline, CDR1 is KGHSH, CDR2 LQKENI. This CDR3 spans 18 amino acids. The germline V and J ends were trimmed by 3 bases and 4 bases, with 21 bases remaining between them. The CDR3 here is CASSPNPTVRRVTGELFF. The CDR3 DNA reads TGTGCCAGCTCACCCAACCCGACAGTGCGGAGAGTCACCGGGGAGCTGTTTTTT.

The chain employs TRBV19 and TRBJ2-6; D is uncertain. This CDR3 has 15 amino acids. Germline V CDR1 and CDR2: LNHDA, SQIVND (reference sequence). Trimming left V 5 bases short and J 0 bases short, with 8 bases between. CDR3 sequence: CASSWVASGANVLTF. The CDR3 nucleotides read TGTGCCAGTAGTTGGGTTGCCTCTGGGGCCAACGTCCTGACTTTC.

This clonotype has only a few counts. V is TRBV6-5 and J is TRBJ2-7, with TRBD1 identical over 10 bases. This CDR3 is built from 15 residues. With V trimmed by 6 bases and J by 3 bases, 8 bases remained unmatched. The germline CDR1 and CDR2 sequences are MNHEY and SVGAGI. The CDR3 spells CASRPGTGAYYEQYV. Here the CDR3 DNA reads TGTGCCAGCAGGCCCGGGACAGGGGCCTACTACGAGCAGTACGTC.

The chain combines TRBV9 with TRBJ2-5; D unclear. Germline V gives CDR1 SGDLS, CDR2 YYNGEE. The CDR3 runs to 14 residues. Trimming took 3 bases from V and 1 from J, leaving 10 bases between them. The CDR3 region is CASSAGRSQETQYF. Here the CDR3 DNA reads TGTGCCAGCAGCGCCGGACGTAGCCAAGAGACCCAGTACTTC. Drawing the rest from reference TRBV9 and TRBJ2-5, the complete variable domain is DSGVTQTPKHLITATGQRVTLRCSPRSGDLSVYWYQQSLDQGLQFLIQYYNGEERAKGNILERFSAQQFPDLHSELNLSSLELGDSALYFCASSAGRSQETQYFGPGTRLLVL.

This clonotype was counted between two and nine times. The rearrangement links TRBV7-6 to TRBJ2-1, with TRBD2 matching over 9 bases. The CDR3 extends over 15 amino acids. Losses at the gene ends were 2 bases for V and 5 bases for J; bases not matched to a gene: 4. CDR1 is SGHVS and CDR2 is FNYEAQ in the germline V gene. The CDR3 region has the DNA TGTGCCAGCAGCTTACTTAGCGGGAGTGACAATGAGCAGTTCTTC. It translates to CASSLLSGSDNEQFF.

The J gene is TRBJ2-1, the V gene TRBV7-9; D remains ambiguous. Trimming shortened V by 5 bases and J by 4 bases, and 15 bases separated the two germline ends. This CDR3 is built from 15 residues. The V gene's germline CDR1 is SEHNR and CDR2 FQNEAQ (reference sequence). The DNA of the CDR3 is TGTGCCAGCAGCCAAAACTCAGGCATTTACAATGAGCAGTTCTTC. This translates into CASSQNSGIYNEQFF.

The chain combines TRBV7-2 with TRBJ1-1, with 12 bases that match TRBD1. The V gene's germline CDR1 is SGHTA and CDR2 FQGNSA. Trimming at V came to 4 bases and at J to 0 bases, leaving 6 bases not matched to a gene. The CDR3 is made up of 17 amino acids. Here the CDR3 DNA reads TGTGCCAGCAGCTCGTCCGGGACAGGGGGCATGAACACTGAAGCTTTCTTT. Translated, it gives CASSSSGTGGMNTEAFF.

This clonotype occurred a few times. The chain has TRBV29-1 and TRBJ2-5, with 10 nucleotides matching TRBD2. CDR3 length: 15 amino acids. Germline V gene data show CDR1 as SQVTM and CDR2 as ANQGSEA. Losses at the gene ends were 7 bases for V and 4 bases for J; bases not matched to a gene: 12. The CDR3 protein is CSAGPLAGDPETQYF. The CDR3 nucleotides read TGCAGCGCAGGGCCCCTAGCGGGAGACCCAGAGACCCAGTACTTC.

The genes are TRBV29-1 and TRBJ2-5, with D tentatively TRBD1 (5 bases). The CDR3 is 12 residues long. Looked up from germline, CDR1 is SQVTM and CDR2 is ANQGSEA. The V end lost 6 bases, the J end lost 4 bases, and 12 bases lay between the germline ends. As DNA, the CDR3 is TGCAGCGTCAGGGTGTCGGGAGAGACCCAGTACTTC. Encoded protein: CSVRVSGETQYF.

The chain couples TRBV29-1 to TRBJ2-7; 13 bases fit TRBD2. CDR3 length: 15 residues. The V segment lost 4 bases and the J segment 5 bases; nucleotides outside the gene matches: 8. The germline V gene encodes CDR1 SQVTM and CDR2 ANQGSEA. The CDR3 DNA sequence: TGCAGCGTTGTGGGGCACACTAGCGGGAGGGACGAGCAGTACTTC. This encodes CSVVGHTSGRDEQYF.